This entry lists 18 T cell receptor beta chains sequenced from one sample in a study of blood T cell repertoires in COVID-19. Here immunoSEQ multiplex PCR was the method, and the copy in TCRdb shows in-frame clones only, minus some. The data show roughly 240,000 clones, roughly 82% seen once. Sequenced: peripheral blood. The receptor set was obtained from a woman aged 80 or older with COVID-19, enrolled during active disease.

Remarks on this clone: This sample also contains other DNA sequences that code for the same CDR3. V is TRBV5-1 and J is TRBJ1-1; TRBD1 might be the D (6 bases). V was shortened by 4 bases and J by 1 base, with 8 bases between the two germline ends. CDR1 SGHRS and CDR2 YFSETQ come from the germline V gene. This CDR3 has 13 residues. In DNA, the CDR3 is TGCGCCAGCAGCCTACAGGGGAACACTGAAGCTTTCTTT. Its protein product is CASSLQGNTEAFF.

This chain connects TRBV5-4 to TRBJ1-2; D perhaps matches TRBD1 (5 bases). V was pared by 4 bases and J by 1 base, with 8 bases between. Per the germline V gene, CDR1 is SGHNT and CDR2 is YYREEE (reference sequence). This CDR3 is built from 13 residues. The CDR3 coding sequence is TGTGCCAGCAGCGCAGACAGTAACTATGGCTACACCTTC. It encodes CASSADSNYGYTF. Variable domain in full (rest from reference TRBV5-4 and TRBJ1-2): ETGVTQSPTHLIKTRGQQVTLRCSSQSGHNTVSWYQQALGQGPQFIFQYYREEENGRGNFPPRFSGLQFPNYSSELNVNALELDDSALYLCASSADSNYGYTFGSGTRLTVV.

V gene TRBV5-1 combines with J gene TRBJ2-1; unclear D gene. V was shortened by 0 bases and J by 7 bases, with 14 bases between the two germline ends. This CDR3 has 15 residues. In germline, CDR1 is SGHRS, CDR2 YFSETQ. In nucleotides, the CDR3 is TGCGCCAGCAGCTTGGCCGCGGCGACTGGAAATGAGCAGTTCTTC. This sequence encodes CASSLAAATGNEQFF.

This chain connects TRBV10-3 to TRBJ1-5, with D possibly being TRBD1 (5 bases). Germline assignment: CDR1 ENHRY and CDR2 SYGVKD. V lost 4 bases, J lost 9 bases, and 16 bases lay in between. The CDR3 is 14 residues long. The CDR3 spells CAISVDSQNGPQHF. The CDR3 DNA reads as TGTGCCATCAGTGTTGACAGCCAAAATGGGCCCCAGCATTTT.

This clone was picked up a small number of times. This chain links TRBV28 with TRBJ1-5; D is perhaps TRBD1 (6 bases). Germline values: CDR1 MDHEN, CDR2 SYDVKM. Trimming stripped 6 bases from V and 6 bases from J, with 21 bases between. The CDR3 is made up of 16 amino acids. The CDR3 region is CASSLVGGGLTQPQHF. The CDR3 DNA is TGTGCCAGCAGCCTGGTCGGGGGGGGGCTCACTCAGCCCCAGCATTTT.

This chain joins TRBV6-6 and TRBJ1-2; 8 positions match TRBD1. Per germline, CDR1 MNHNY and CDR2 SVGAGI (reference sequence). Germline trimming cut 4 bases from V and 8 bases from J; bases unmatched to any gene: 6. There are 13 residues in the CDR3. In DNA, the CDR3 is TGTGCCAGCAGTTCAGGACAGGGAGACGGCTACACCTTC. Its translation: CASSSGQGDGYTF.

The chain links TRBV18 to TRBJ1-5; TRBD1 matches 11 bases. The length of the CDR3 is 14 residues. CDR1 KGHSH and CDR2 LQKENI come from the germline V gene. Trimming at V came to 6 bases and at J to 6 bases, leaving 4 bases not matched to a gene. The CDR3 spells CASSQDRGRQPQHF. The CDR3, as DNA: TGTGCCAGCTCTCAGGACAGGGGGCGTCAGCCCCAGCATTTT. Using reference TRBV18 and TRBJ1-5 for the parts outside the CDR3, the full variable domain is NAGVMQNPRHLVRRRGQEARLRCSPMKGHSHVYWYRQLPEEGLKFMVYLQKENIIDESGMPKERFSAEFPKEGPSILRIQQVVRGDSAAYFCASSQDRGRQPQHFGDGTRLSIL.

The CDR3 bases are TGTGCCAGTTCCCCGCCTACGGGGGGGAATGAGCAGTTCTTC. Residues: CASSPPTGGNEQFF. The chain combines TRBV6-5 with TRBJ2-1; 8 positions agree with TRBD2. Looked up from germline, CDR1 is MNHEY and CDR2 is SVGAGI. The J segment lost 7 bases and the V segment lost 9 bases, leaving 11 bases of the junction unmatched. The CDR3 sequence is 14 residues long.

Here the CDR3 reads CASSQVPGATEAFF. The DNA for the CDR3 is TGCGCCAGCAGCCAAGTCCCGGGTGCCACTGAAGCTTTCTTT. The chain couples TRBV4-1 to TRBJ1-1, with unresolved D. The length of the CDR3 is 14 residues. Trimming took off 1 base at V and 4 bases at J, with 10 bases between the two ends. Germline V gene sequence: CDR1 MGHRA, CDR2 YSYEKL.

V and J are TRBV5-1 and TRBJ2-1; TRBD1 aligns across 8 bases. The CDR3 has 15 amino acids. Trimming took 4 bases from V and 3 from J; bases not matched to a gene: 6. CDR1 and CDR2 from the germline V gene are SGHRS and YFSETQ. The CDR3 protein is CASSVGQGIYNEQFF. In DNA form, the CDR3 reads TGCGCCAGCAGCGTCGGACAGGGTATCTACAATGAGCAGTTCTTC.

The rearrangement links TRBV9 to TRBJ2-3, with TRBD2 identical over 14 bases. Germline lookup yields CDR1 SGDLS and CDR2 YYNGEE. V trimming: 3 bases; J trimming: 2 bases; junction bases outside the gene matches: 11. The CDR3 is 19 amino acids. The CDR3 coding sequence is TGTGCCAGCAGCGAAGGACTAGCGGGGGGCCTACAACTCACAGATACGCAGTATTTT. This encodes CASSEGLAGGLQLTDTQYF. The full variable domain, its missing parts supplied by reference TRBV9 and TRBJ2-3, is DSGVTQTPKHLITATGQRVTLRCSPRSGDLSVYWYQQSLDQGLQFLIQYYNGEERAKGNILERFSAQQFPDLHSELNLSSLELGDSALYFCASSEGLAGGLQLTDTQYFGPGTRLTVL.

This clone appeared a single time. The V and J genes are TRBV7-2 and TRBJ2-7; TRBD1 matches 10 bases. The CDR3 is 16 amino acids. CDR1 SGHTA and CDR2 FQGNSA come from the germline V gene. V was clipped by 5 bases and J by 2 bases; unmatched bases: 9. CDR3 protein: CASSLAGTGAPYEQYF. The CDR3, as DNA: TGTGCCAGCAGCCTGGCTGGGACAGGGGCGCCCTACGAGCAGTACTTC.

V is TRBV6-5 and J is TRBJ1-4, with D tentatively TRBD1 (6 bases). With 6 bases removed from V and 8 bases from J, the gap between germline ends came to 19 bases. Germline V gene data show CDR1 as MNHEY and CDR2 as SVGAGI. The CDR3 is made up of 15 amino acids. CDR3: CASSDTQGRGEKLFF. For the CDR3, the DNA is TGTGCCAGCAGCGACACACAGGGAAGAGGAGAAAAACTGTTTTTT.

This rearrangement joins TRBV19 to TRBJ1-1; 8 bases fit TRBD1. Germline-derived CDR1 and CDR2 are LNHDA and SQIVND (reference sequence). The CDR3 length is 13 residues. The J segment lost 6 bases and the V segment lost 5 bases, leaving 5 bases of the junction unmatched. The CDR3 loop reads CASSQGAIAEAFF. In DNA form, the CDR3 reads TGTGCCAGTAGTCAGGGGGCAATCGCTGAAGCTTTCTTT.

The chain joins TRBV2 to TRBJ2-7, with D maybe TRBD2 (7 bases). The length of the CDR3 is 11 residues. CDR1 and CDR2 (germline): SNHLY, FYNNEI. Trimming pared 6 bases from V and 7 bases from J, leaving 10 bases between. CDR3 sequence: CASREGGEQYF. The CDR3 DNA reads as TGTGCCAGCAGGGAGGGGGGGGAGCAGTACTTC. Drawing the rest from reference TRBV2 and TRBJ2-7, the complete variable domain is EPEVTQTPSHQVTQMGQEVILRCVPISNHLYFYWYRQILGQKVEFLVSFYNNEISEKSEIFDDQFSVERPDGSNFTLKIRSTKLEDSAMYFCASREGGEQYFGPGTRLTVT.

The V gene is TRBV5-6, the J gene TRBJ2-3; possibly TRBD2 for D (6 bases). The length of the CDR3 is 15 residues. Germline V gives CDR1 SGHDT, CDR2 YYEEEE. The V end lost 2 bases, the J end lost 2 bases, and 12 bases lay between the germline ends. The CDR3 region is CASSFWGVATDTQYF. The DNA of the CDR3 is TGTGCCAGCAGCTTTTGGGGGGTAGCCACAGATACGCAGTATTTT.

The chain has TRBV28 and TRBJ2-7; 9 positions agree with TRBD2. V shed 4 bases, J shed 3 bases, and the junction held 7 bases outside the gene matches. CDR3 length: 15 amino acids. Germline V gene sequence: CDR1 MDHEN, CDR2 SYDVKM. CDR3 sequence (DNA): TGTGCCAGCAGTTCCCCCAGCGGGGGGTTCTACGAGCAGTACGTC. The encoded protein is CASSSPSGGFYEQYV.

This clone occurred a few times. Other DNA sequences in this sample translate to the same CDR3. The gene calls are TRBV9 and TRBJ1-5; D gene uncertain. Germline-derived CDR1 and CDR2 are SGDLS and YYNGEE. The CDR3 spans 15 residues. V was cut by 0 bases and J by 2 bases, with 9 bases left in between. CDR3 sequence: CASSVDPGGNQPQHF. The CDR3, as DNA: TGTGCCAGCAGCGTAGATCCGGGTGGCAATCAGCCCCAGCATTTT.